Presented here are 3 T cell receptor beta chains from one specimen sequenced in a study of blood T cells in healthy people across ages. Then a second PCR, running about 6 to 12 cycles, was carried out with a sample-barcoded 5' primer and a J-beta primer mix. Using its own MiXCR run on the 5' RACE reads, TCRdb lists one record per CDR3 protein. Of 1.5 million to 1.8 million distinct CDR3 sequences detected, about 45% appear once; the ten largest clones hold just over 4%. Material: blood. These receptors came from a young woman in good health.

In its sample, this clonotype was seen many times. This sequence joins TRBV4-3 and TRBJ1-2, with TRBD1 as a possible D gene (5 bases). Trimming stripped 0 bases from V and 0 bases from J, with 8 bases between. This CDR3 contains 15 residues. Germline CDR1 LGHNA, CDR2 YSLEER. The CDR3 region has the DNA TGCGCCAGCAGCCAAGATCCGGGGGCTAACTATGGCTACACCTTC. It specifies CASSQDPGANYGYTF.

This chain links TRBV7-2 with TRBJ1-5, with D unresolved. The CDR3 covers 15 residues. Trimming removed 5 bases from V and 2 bases from J, with 13 bases in between. CDR1 and CDR2 (germline): SGHTA, FQGNSA. The CDR3 nucleotides are TGTGCCAGCAGCCCCTGGTCGGCGGGCAATCAGCCCCAGCATTTT. It codes for CASSPWSAGNQPQHF.

The chain has TRBV20-1 and TRBJ1-5; no firm D call. The ends were cut back, 1 base at V and 7 bases at J, with 8 bases in the middle. This CDR3 contains 12 residues. The germline gives CDR1 DFQATT, CDR2 SNEGSKA (reference sequence). The CDR3 region has the DNA TGCAGTGCTAGAGTCCCCGTGCAGCCCCAGCATTTT. Translated: CSARVPVQPQHF.